The source of this TCR beta chain is a study of technical replicates of blood from several donors. The CDR3 runs to 14 residues. V lost 4 bases, J lost 0 bases, and 7 bases lay in between. The germline V gene encodes CDR1 SGHAT and CDR2 FQNNGV. Sequencing was performed with immunoSEQ multiplex PCR; in TCRdb, only in-frame clones are kept and a portion is missing. The repertoire includes 70,000 to 95,000 clones, about 94% of them detected once, and 0.2% to 0.25% sits in the top ten. This clone was observed at least ten times. The chain links TRBV11-2 to TRBJ1-3, with a weak D call TRBD1 (6 bases). This TCR was recovered from a human donor in good health. Sequencing was done on a sample of T cells isolated from PBMCs. The CDR3 spells CASSSGHSGNTIYF. The CDR3 nucleotides are TGTGCCAGCAGCTCGGGACACTCTGGAAACACCATATATTTT.